The 15 T cell receptor beta chains reported below all come from one sample, sequenced in a study of shared clonotypes between healthy human individuals. Assay used: immunoSEQ multiplex PCR; TCRdb lists only in-frame clones, some missing. The sample has under 550,000 clones, 96% seen once. The sequencing sample was made of naive CD4+ T cells sorted from blood. Subset specified: CD45RA+ positively selected. These receptors all stem from a woman aged 25 to 45 in good health.

CDR3 DNA sequence: TGCAGCGGGAACGACAGGCCACTGATCAATGAGCAGTTCTTC. Translated, it gives CSGNDRPLINEQFF. The chain carries TRBV29-1 and TRBJ2-1; maybe TRBD1 (6 bases). Germline V gene data show CDR1 as SQVTM and CDR2 as ANQGSEA. The CDR3 length is 14 residues. With 7 bases removed from V and 6 bases from J, the gap between germline ends came to 19 bases.

Turning to this clone: This same CDR3 is encoded by further DNA sequences in the sample. This chain links TRBV27 with TRBJ2-3; 9 nucleotides align to TRBD2. Germline-derived CDR1 and CDR2 are MNHEY and SMNVEV (reference sequence). CDR3 length: 15 amino acids. The V and J ends lost 6 bases and 3 bases, in that order; junction bases with no gene match: 7. The CDR3 sequence: CASSLSLAGTDTQYF. CDR3 in DNA: TGTGCCAGCAGCTTAAGTCTAGCGGGAACAGATACGCAGTATTTT.

The chain combines TRBV6-1 with TRBJ2-7; TRBD1 agrees at 9 bases. This CDR3 comprises 14 residues. V shed 2 bases and J 3 bases; nucleotides not matched to a gene: 2. From germline, CDR1 is MNHNS and CDR2 SASEGT. The CDR3 sequence: CASSEPGQGYEQYF. For the CDR3, the DNA is TGTGCCAGCAGTGAACCGGGACAGGGCTACGAGCAGTACTTC.

This chain connects TRBV28 to TRBJ2-1, with no clear D. Trimming pared 6 bases from V and 4 bases from J, leaving 10 bases between. Germline-derived CDR1 and CDR2 are MDHEN and SYDVKM. This CDR3 spans 13 amino acids. The DNA for the CDR3 is TGTGCCAGCAGCCGTGGACGGTACAATGAGCAGTTCTTC. This translates into CASSRGRYNEQFF.

V usage is TRBV6-4 and J usage is TRBJ2-1; no definite D call. The CDR3 extends over 11 amino acids. Per the germline V gene, CDR1 is MRHNA and CDR2 is SNTAGT. The V and J ends lost 10 bases and 7 bases respectively, with 11 bases between them. In DNA form, the CDR3 reads TGTGCCACCCTTGCCGTTAATGAGCAGTTCTTC. Translating it yields CATLAVNEQFF.

The V call is TRBV27, the J call TRBJ2-7, with TRBD2 as a possible D gene (5 bases). This CDR3 has 14 amino acids. Trimming pared 2 bases from V and 3 bases from J, leaving 11 bases between. CDR1 and CDR2 from the germline V gene are MNHEY and SMNVEV (reference sequence). In nucleotides, the CDR3 is TGTGCCAGCAGTTTAGGAGGACTGAACTACGAGCAGTACTTC. Amino acids: CASSLGGLNYEQYF.

The chain carries TRBV19 and TRBJ1-6; 7 nucleotides match TRBD1. With V trimmed by 3 bases and J by 7 bases, 3 bases remained unmatched. The CDR3 is 14 residues long. Germline V gene lookup returns CDR1 LNHDA and CDR2 SQIVND (reference sequence). CDR3 DNA: TGTGCCAGTAGTATCGGGACAGACAATTCACCCCTCCACTTT. Translated, it gives CASSIGTDNSPLHF.

The CDR3 protein is CASSPEGGNTGELFF. In DNA form, the CDR3 reads TGCGCCAGCAGCCCGGAGGGGGGGAACACCGGGGAGCTGTTTTTT. This sequence joins TRBV5-1 and TRBJ2-2; D possibly matches TRBD1 or TRBD2 (6 bases each). There are 15 residues in the CDR3. Trimming pared 4 bases from V and 1 base from J, leaving 11 bases between. Germline V gene sequence: CDR1 SGHRS, CDR2 YFSETQ.

This rearrangement joins TRBV27 to TRBJ2-7; D is ambiguous. The germline CDR1 and CDR2 sequences are MNHEY and SMNVEV (reference sequence). The CDR3 length is 14 residues. V dropped 3 bases and J dropped 3 bases, with 12 bases sitting between them. CDR3 nucleotide sequence: TGTGCCAGCAGTTTGAAAAGACAAGACTACGAGCAGTACTTC. Protein product: CASSLKRQDYEQYF.

In this sample, this clone turned up once. The chain carries TRBV6-1 and TRBJ1-5, with D unclear. Germline assignment: CDR1 MNHNS and CDR2 SASEGT. Trimming cost V 2 bases and J 6 bases, with 14 bases left between them. This CDR3 is 15 amino acids long. DNA for the CDR3: TGTGCCAGCAGTGAAACGTCGGGGTCAGCTCAGCCCCAGCATTTT. Translation gives CASSETSGSAQPQHF.

The chain joins TRBV7-2 to TRBJ2-5; D gene uncertain. CDR3 size: 15 residues. The V end was cut by 1 base, the J end by 1 base, with 10 bases between. Germline V gene sequence: CDR1 SGHTA, CDR2 FQGNSA. CDR3 DNA: TGTGCCAGCAGCTTAGGTCAGCTTCTCCAAGAGACCCAGTACTTC. Translating it yields CASSLGQLLQETQYF.

This chain joins TRBV21-1 and TRBJ1-1; TRBD1 is the table's D call and was not checked against the DNA. TRBV21-1 is annotated as a pseudogene. CDR3 size: 17 residues. The CDR3 nucleotides are TGTGCCAGCAGCATAAACGGAGTACAGGGATGTAACACTGAAGCTTTCTTT. It is translated as CASSINGVQGCNTEAFF.

This chain links TRBV7-2 with TRBJ2-7, with D tentatively TRBD2 (6 bases). Germline V gene data show CDR1 as SGHTA and CDR2 as FQGNSA. V was shortened by 5 bases and J by 0 bases, with 17 bases between the two germline ends. The CDR3 runs 16 residues. The CDR3 loop is CASSVTGTSTSYEQYF. In DNA form, the CDR3 reads TGTGCCAGCAGCGTCACCGGGACTTCCACCTCCTACGAGCAGTACTTC.

The CDR3 protein is CASGQNSYEQYF. DNA of the CDR3: TGCGCCAGCGGACAGAACTCCTACGAGCAGTACTTC. The chain has TRBV5-1 and TRBJ2-7; weak D call: TRBD1 (6 bases). This CDR3 region has 12 residues. CDR1 and CDR2 (germline): SGHRS, YFSETQ. V shed 7 bases and J shed 0 bases, with 8 bases lying between them.

The rearrangement joins TRBV28 to TRBJ2-2, with a weak D call TRBD2 (6 bases). The CDR3 covers 15 residues. Trimming pared 4 bases from V and 5 bases from J, leaving 14 bases between. CDR1 is MDHEN and CDR2 is SYDVKM in the germline V gene. The CDR3 region is CASSSLGSRTGELFF. The DNA for the CDR3 is TGTGCCAGCAGTTCGCTCGGGAGCCGGACCGGGGAGCTGTTTTTT.